This T cell receptor beta chain was recovered during a study of OX40 agonist ivuxolimab in advanced cancers. The wider study: With ivuxolimab, an agonistic anti-OX40 (CD134) antibody, patients were treated. Ivuxolimab was administered intravenously to patients at 0.01 to 10 mg/kg every 2 weeks. From about 23 to 85 years was the age range, with a mean of about 54 years, and nearly 85% were male. Partial responses occurred in three patients (one hepatocellular carcinoma, two cutaneous melanoma).

Germline CDR1 and CDR2: LNHDA and SQIVND (reference sequence). The CDR3 totals 15 residues. The V end was cut by 7 bases, the J end by 4 bases, with 19 bases between. The repertoire was sequenced with immunoSEQ multiplex PCR; TCRdb's copy has only in-frame clones and lacks some. The table lists 70,000 to 75,000 clones, 85% of them singletons. The origin of this receptor is an adult with an advanced solid tumor such as melanoma, head and neck, liver or kidney cancer. The sequencing used CD4+ or CD8+ T cells sorted from blood, collected in a trial of the OX40 agonist ivuxolimab. This rearrangement joins TRBV19 to TRBJ1-2; no firm D call. The CDR3 sequence is CASTIGEGKGYGYTF. DNA of the CDR3: TGTGCCAGTACCATAGGTGAAGGGAAGGGCTATGGCTACACCTTC.